This T cell receptor beta chain stems from a study of CD8 T cells in ankylosing spondylitis. The study's findings and limits: From matched ankylosing spondylitis synovial fluid, disease-linked clones were reportedly recovered at significantly enriched levels. What seemed typical of ankylosing spondylitis blood was a TCR beta motif built from roughly 8 highly homologous variants. Reactive arthritis synovial fluid and blood were previously reported to contain some motif variants.

With regard to this clonotype: Its antigen is as yet unknown.

Trimming took 0 bases from V and 4 from J; bases not matched to a gene: 9. Germline CDR1 SGHAT, CDR2 FQNNGV. The CDR3 contains 17 residues. Quantitative 5'-RACE with molecular barcodes was used to make the TCR beta libraries. TCRdb re-called the 5' RACE reads through MiXCR, storing one row per CDR3 protein. This table holds about 480,000 distinct CDR3 sequences, roughly a sixth found once. V and J are TRBV11-2 and TRBJ1-3; 7 bases agree with TRBD1. Source material: blood, either unsorted or a sorted T cell fraction (not recorded which). This sequence originates from a male donor with ankylosing spondylitis. The chain's CDR3 is CASSLDGKGARGNTIYF. The CDR3 DNA reads as TGTGCCAGCAGCTTAGATGGAAAGGGGGCGCGAGGAAACACCATATATTTT.